This T cell receptor (beta chain) was captured in a study of regulatory T cells in long-lasting Graves disease. Study-wide points: The study found persistent patients shared more public clonotypes (roughly 3,000) than new patients (just over 950).

Researchers made TCR beta libraries by using iRepertoire HTBI primers and running Arm-PCR on CDR3 regions. One entry per CDR3 protein results from TCRdb running MiXCR on the multiplex PCR reads. This sample carries 600,000 to 650,000 distinct CDR3 sequences, about 16% of them seen once, and the ten largest clones take around 19%. The time point was: newly diagnosed GD, antithyroid drugs for less than 3 months. RNA isolated from PBMCs was used to make the TCR library. This clonotype was recorded at least ten times. The target antigen is unknown. This sample was shared with a second study, whose subject was T cells in Graves' hyperthyroidism and ophthalmopathy.

This material consisted of peripheral blood mononuclear cells (PBMCs), taken at new diagnosis, from a patient treated with antithyroid drugs. The receptor was isolated from a woman in her twenties or thirties with Graves disease.

The CDR3 DNA reads TGTGCCAGCAGCTTAGCTGACCGAGTATCCAATCAGCCCCAGCATTTT. It encodes CASSLADRVSNQPQHF. The rearrangement uses TRBV7-2 and TRBJ1-5; no firm D call. Between the trimmed V and J ends, which lost 0 bases and 3 bases, there was a span of 12 bases. There are 16 residues in the CDR3. Per germline, CDR1 SGHTA and CDR2 FQGNSA.